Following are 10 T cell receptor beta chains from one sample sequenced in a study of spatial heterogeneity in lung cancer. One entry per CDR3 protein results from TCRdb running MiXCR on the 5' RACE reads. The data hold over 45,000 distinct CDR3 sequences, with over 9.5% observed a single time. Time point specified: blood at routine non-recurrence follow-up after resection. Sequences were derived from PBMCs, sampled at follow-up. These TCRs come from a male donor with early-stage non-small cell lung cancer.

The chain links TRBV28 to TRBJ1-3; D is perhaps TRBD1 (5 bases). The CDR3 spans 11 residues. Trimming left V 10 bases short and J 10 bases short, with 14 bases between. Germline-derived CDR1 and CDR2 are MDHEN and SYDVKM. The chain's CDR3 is CATAGGRTIYF. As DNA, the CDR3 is TGTGCCACGGCCGGGGGGAGAACCATATATTTT.

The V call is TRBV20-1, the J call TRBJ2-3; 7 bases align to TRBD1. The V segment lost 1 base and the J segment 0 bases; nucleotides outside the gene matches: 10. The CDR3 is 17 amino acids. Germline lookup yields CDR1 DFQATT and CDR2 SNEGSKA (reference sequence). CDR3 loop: CSARATGLVSSTDTQYF. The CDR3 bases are TGCAGTGCTAGAGCGACAGGGTTGGTTAGTAGCACAGATACGCAGTATTTT.

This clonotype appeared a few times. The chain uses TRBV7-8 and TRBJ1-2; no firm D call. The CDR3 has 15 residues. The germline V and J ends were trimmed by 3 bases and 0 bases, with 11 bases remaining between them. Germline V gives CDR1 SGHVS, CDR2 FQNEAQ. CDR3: CASSFSWHANYGYTF. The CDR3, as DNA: TGTGCCAGCAGCTTTTCGTGGCACGCTAACTATGGCTACACCTTC.

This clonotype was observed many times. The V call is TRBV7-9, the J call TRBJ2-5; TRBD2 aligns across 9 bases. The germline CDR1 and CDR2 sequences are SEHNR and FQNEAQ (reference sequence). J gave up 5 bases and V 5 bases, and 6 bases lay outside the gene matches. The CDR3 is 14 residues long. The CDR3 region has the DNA TGTGCCAGCAGCCGGCGGGGGGGCGAGGAGACCCAGTACTTC. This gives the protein CASSRRGGEETQYF.

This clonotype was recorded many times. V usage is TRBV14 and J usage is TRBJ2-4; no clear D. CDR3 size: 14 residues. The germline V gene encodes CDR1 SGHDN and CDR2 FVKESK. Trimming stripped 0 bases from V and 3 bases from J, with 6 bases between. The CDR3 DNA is TGTGCCAGCAGCCAAGAGGCTGGCAAAAACATTCAGTACTTC. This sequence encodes CASSQEAGKNIQYF. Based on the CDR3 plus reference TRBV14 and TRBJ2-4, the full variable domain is EAGVTQFPSHSVIEKGQTVTLRCDPISGHDNLYWYRRVMGKEIKFLLHFVKESKQDESGMPNNRFLAERTGGTYSTLKVQPAELEDSGVYFCASSQEAGKNIQYFGAGTRLSVL.

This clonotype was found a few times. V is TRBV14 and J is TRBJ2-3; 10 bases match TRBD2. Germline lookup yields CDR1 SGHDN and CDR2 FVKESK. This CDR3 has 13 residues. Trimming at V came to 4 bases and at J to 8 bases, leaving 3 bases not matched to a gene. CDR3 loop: CASSLWTSGTQYF. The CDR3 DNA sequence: TGTGCCAGCAGCCTGTGGACTAGCGGTACGCAGTATTTT.

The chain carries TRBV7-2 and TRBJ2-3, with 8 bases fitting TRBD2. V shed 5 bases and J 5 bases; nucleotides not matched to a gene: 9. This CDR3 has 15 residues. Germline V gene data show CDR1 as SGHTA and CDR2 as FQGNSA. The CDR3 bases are TGTGCCAGCAGCACGGGCGGGAGGACTATAGATACGCAGTATTTT. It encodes CASSTGGRTIDTQYF.

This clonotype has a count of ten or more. CDR3 residues: CSARDPSNTEAFF. CDR3 in DNA: TGCAGTGCTAGAGATCCTTCAAACACTGAAGCTTTCTTT. V gene TRBV20-1 combines with J gene TRBJ1-1; no definite D call. V lost 0 bases, J lost 2 bases, and 7 bases lay in between. This CDR3 is 13 amino acids long. CDR1 is DFQATT and CDR2 is SNEGSKA in the germline V gene (reference sequence).

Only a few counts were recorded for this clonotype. The CDR3 nucleotides read TGTGCCTGGTTGAGTCAGGACCGGCTACACTATGGCTACACCTTC. It translates to CAWLSQDRLHYGYTF. This rearrangement joins TRBV30 to TRBJ1-2; no clear D gene. Germline lookup yields CDR1 GTSNPN and CDR2 SVGIG (reference sequence). V lost 5 bases to trimming and J lost 3 bases, with 19 bases between them. This CDR3 has 15 residues.

The CDR3 loop reads CASSQTRGGYNEQFF. The CDR3 DNA reads as TGTGCCAGCAGCCAAACGCGGGGGGGCTACAATGAGCAGTTCTTC. This chain links TRBV3-1 with TRBJ2-1, with TRBD2 matching 9 bases. The CDR3 runs 15 residues. In germline, CDR1 is LGHDT, CDR2 YNNKEL (reference sequence). J lost 3 bases, V lost 2 bases, and 2 bases had no gene match.